Included here is one T cell receptor beta chain sequence, with context. Other DNA sequences in this specimen translate into the identical CDR3. Sequencing used immunoSEQ multiplex PCR; TCRdb keeps in-frame clones, though not all of them. The sample shows 150,000 or so clones, 90% of them seen only once. The CDR3 is 13 amino acids. V lost 0 bases and J lost 1, with 3 bases in between. Germline CDR1 LGHNA, CDR2 YSLEER. The sample comes from a study of T cell responses to AZD1222 COVID-19 vaccine. The receptor was isolated from an adult in good health. V is TRBV4-3 and J is TRBJ1-1; D is unclear. This specimen consisted of peripheral blood, obtained on day 0 of AZD1222 vaccination. Written as DNA, the CDR3 is TGCGCCAGCAGCCAAGATCGGAACACTGAAGCTTTCTTT. This codes for CASSQDRNTEAFF.